The present T cell receptor beta chain was sequenced within a study of blood T cell repertoires in COVID-19 (TCRdb year 2020). Some background on the complete study: The collaborator samples originated in the United States, Italy and Spain and spanned the acute and convalescent phases of COVID-19. The prospective study material was composed of cDNA or gDNA derived from T cells, B-cell-depleted T cells, or PBMCs. The dataset comprised deeply sampled blood TCRbeta repertoires from subjects exposed to, actively infected with, or recovered from COVID-19. A freely available public database, intended as a resource for researchers studying the immune response to SARS-CoV-2, is where the repertoires were released. Samples were obtained from the ongoing ImmuneRACE study (first 160 participants) and from 950 to 1,500 subjects provided by 6 global collaborators. Sample metadata almost always included a de-identified subject ID, COVID-19 status, age in years and sex. Where HLA class I and class II types were available, the types were taken from metadata supplied by the sample provider, not from assay-based typing. Results and caveats for the whole study, not just this receptor: How much clinical and demographic metadata was included differed by source and by participant, and the metadata was provided uncurated.

From cysteine to phenylalanine, the CDR3 is 17 amino acids long. Here the CDR3 DNA is all that survives: 51 bases in frame from base 1. Cut back by 3 bases and 9 bases, the V and J ends lie 27 bases apart. TCRbeta CDR3 regions were amplified from genomic DNA by means of the immunoSEQ Assay, a bias-controlled multiplex PCR. In the authors' own workflow: Within the assay, amplification of reference gene primers was used to estimate how many nucleated cells each sample contained. To quantify the absolute abundance of each unique TCRbeta CDR3 rearrangement, sequence reads were collapsed and filtered. Productive Simpson clonality was computed per sample as the square root of Simpson's diversity index over productive rearrangements. Drawn from immuneACCESS, this table holds only the in-frame rearrangements with V and J called that TCRdb kept. Clones are partly lost; checked studies trace under half to an unresolved V gene and leave the rest unexplained. V and J calls and clone size follow that table, whereas D and trimming were derived from the DNA. In all, the sample holds about 140,000 clones, and roughly nine tenths of those were seen once. The ten largest clonotypes hold more than 2% of the sample.

As to this clone: Its binding antigen is unknown. Base qualities were left out, and no much larger clone turns up one base away.

One collaborating source in Seattle enrolled patients while the patients were actively infected and followed the patients over time throughout the course of disease. Whole blood was collected in K2EDTA tubes by collaborating institutions according to the institutions' own protocols. For TCRbeta analysis, collaborators shipped samples as frozen whole blood, isolated PBMCs, or DNA extracted from either of those sample types. The specimen sequenced was peripheral blood. Recombination connected TRBV23-1 to TRBJ2-7; TRBD1 is perhaps the D gene, given 6 matching bases. TRBV23-1 is given ORF status, its function remaining uncertain. This TCR was recovered from a human donor with COVID-19, enrolled during active disease. The donor label of this sample is uncertain. In nucleotide form, the sequence is TGCGCCAGCAGTCATCCCCCTACCGGGACAAAACCGGTGGGGCAGTACTTC. Translation gives CASSHPPTGTKPVGQYF.